The rows below give T cell receptor beta chains drawn from one sample of a study of shared clonotypes between healthy human individuals. TCRdb's copy holds only in-frame clones and misses some; the assay was immunoSEQ multiplex PCR. This sample has nearly 1 million clones; around three quarters occur once, and the top ten carry roughly 1.5%. The sample consisted of memory CD4+ T cells sorted from blood. These receptors all stem from a man aged 18 to 30 in good health. CDR3s include the opening cysteine and the closing phenylalanine or tryptophan. D genes are given only for firm matches. The listing skips clone size in some rows; elsewhere it reads once, few, many or a size class.

j_call,v_call,d_call,clone_size,cdr3_aa,cdr3_nt
TRBJ1-6,TRBV11-2,.,.,CASSLGVSPLHF,TGTGCCAGCAGCTTAGGTGTATCACCCCTCCACTTT
TRBJ1-4,TRBV7-3,.,once,CASSLSPKDRPNEKLFF,TGTGCCAGCAGCTTATCGCCAAAGGACAGACCTAATGAAAAACTGTTTTTT
TRBJ2-5,TRBV11-2,TRBD2,few,CASTPGGRETQYF,TGTGCCAGCACCCCCGGGGGGAGAGAGACCCAGTACTTC
TRBJ2-7,TRBV11-2,TRBD1,.,CASRPLKGQIYYEQYF,TGTGCCAGCAGACCATTAAAGGGACAGATCTATTACGAGCAGTACTTC
TRBJ1-2,TRBV6-9,TRBD1,.,CASRVGDRSGYGYTF,TGTGCCAGCAGAGTGGGGGACAGGTCCGGCTATGGCTACACCTTC
TRBJ2-7,TRBV5-1,.,.,CASSSTGAYEQYF,TGCGCCAGCAGCTCTACCGGGGCCTACGAGCAGTACTTC
TRBJ1-5,TRBV1,.,few,CTSSQRRFHSNQPQHF,TGCACCAGCAGCCAAAGAAGATTCCATAGCAATCAGCCCCAGCATTTT
TRBJ1-1,TRBV6-5,.,.,CASSYEPAPSTEAFF,TGTGCCAGCAGTTACGAACCTGCCCCTTCCACTGAAGCTTTCTTT
TRBJ2-1,TRBV5-1,.,.,CASSRETSNEQFF,TGCGCCAGCAGCAGGGAGACTAGCAATGAGCAGTTCTTC
TRBJ1-2,TRBV5-4,.,.,CASSFLAWAGKDGYTF,TGTGCCAGCAGCTTTCTGGCCTGGGCAGGGAAGGATGGCTACACCTTC
TRBJ2-2,TRBV4-1,TRBD1,.,CASSQTDRGRTGELFF,TGCGCCAGCAGCCAAACGGACAGGGGGCGAACCGGGGAGCTGTTTTTT
TRBJ2-7,TRBV18,.,.,CASSTRRTSYEQYF,TGTGCCAGCTCCACAAGGAGGACCTCCTACGAGCAGTACTTC
TRBJ2-7,TRBV14,.,.,CASSHSGYSSYEQYF,TGTGCCAGCAGCCATTCGGGCTATAGCTCCTACGAGCAGTACTTC
TRBJ1-1,TRBV5-1,.,.,CASSIWGNQAEAFF,TGCGCCAGCAGCATATGGGGAAATCAAGCTGAAGCTTTCTTT
TRBJ1-1,TRBV7-3,.,.,CASSLRGQSTEAFF,TGTGCCAGCAGCTTAAGGGGCCAGAGCACTGAAGCTTTCTTT
TRBJ1-1,TRBV2,.,.,CASGGQRNTEAFF,TGTGCCAGCGGGGGGCAGAGGAACACTGAAGCTTTCTTT
TRBJ1-3,TRBV6-5,.,.,CASSSRTALTGNTIYF,TGTGCCAGCAGTTCAAGGACAGCCTTAACTGGAAACACCATATATTTT
TRBJ2-1,TRBV10-1,.,once,CASSRDSPFGSYNEQFF,TGCGCCAGCAGTCGGGACTCCCCTTTCGGGTCCTACAATGAGCAGTTCTTC
TRBJ1-1,TRBV5-4,.,.,CASSLEGVNTEAFF,TGTGCCAGCAGCTTGGAGGGAGTGAACACTGAAGCTTTCTTT
TRBJ2-7,TRBV20-1,TRBD1,.,CSAKGQGEYF,TGCAGTGCTAAAGGACAGGGGGAGTACTTC
TRBJ1-4,TRBV28,.,.,CASSFGEFKLFF,TGTGCCAGCAGTTTCGGAGAGTTCAAACTGTTTTTT
TRBJ2-2,TRBV5-6,TRBD2,.,CASSQESGVTGELFF,TGTGCCAGCAGCCAAGAGAGCGGGGTCACCGGGGAGCTGTTTTTT
TRBJ1-1,TRBV19,.,many,CASSSNTNTEAFF,TGTGCCAGTAGTTCGAACACGAACACTGAAGCTTTCTTT
TRBJ2-7,TRBV4-2,.,.,CASRGGAGSTYEQYF,TGTGCCAGCAGGGGGGGGGCAGGGAGCACCTACGAGCAGTACTTC
TRBJ2-3,TRBV19,.,.,CASRGRSSTDTQYF,TGTGCCAGTAGGGGAAGATCTAGCACAGATACGCAGTATTTT
TRBJ2-3,TRBV9,.,.,CASSVATTRTSTDTQYF,TGTGCCAGCAGCGTAGCTACGACCAGAACTAGCACAGATACGCAGTATTTT
TRBJ2-2,TRBV19,.,.,CASSNRQGRGPGELFF,TGTGCCAGTAGTAACCGACAGGGGAGGGGGCCCGGGGAGCTGTTTTTT
TRBJ2-7,TRBV10-3,TRBD2,.,CAISEKAGGPYEQYF,TGTGCCATCAGTGAGAAAGCGGGGGGACCCTACGAGCAGTACTTC
TRBJ2-7,TRBV6-1,.,.,CASTGALTYEQYF,TGTGCCAGCACAGGGGCGCTTACCTACGAGCAGTACTTC
TRBJ2-5,TRBV28,TRBD2,.,CASSTQASGTTQETQYF,TGTGCCAGCAGCACCCAGGCGAGCGGGACTACTCAAGAGACCCAGTACTTC
TRBJ1-1,TRBV5-4,TRBD1,.,CASSFTGTGIEAFF,TGTGCCAGCAGCTTCACCGGGACAGGTATTGAAGCTTTCTTT
TRBJ2-3,TRBV10-3,TRBD2,.,CAMTTGTSGTDTQYF,TGTGCCATGACCACCGGGACTAGCGGCACAGATACGCAGTATTTT
TRBJ2-5,TRBV6-1,.,.,CASSENGPGAQYF,TGTGCCAGCAGTGAGAATGGTCCGGGGGCCCAGTACTTC
TRBJ2-1,TRBV5-5,TRBD2,.,CASSEKAGGRNEQFF,TGTGCCAGCAGCGAGAAGGCGGGAGGGAGGAATGAGCAGTTCTTC
TRBJ2-7,TRBV11-3,.,.,CASSLSGVSLEQYF,TGTGCCAGCAGCTTATCAGGGGTTTCGTTGGAGCAGTACTTC
TRBJ1-5,TRBV5-5,TRBD1,.,CASSLKGGSNQPQHF,TGTGCCAGCAGCTTGAAAGGGGGCTCCAATCAGCCCCAGCATTTT
TRBJ2-7,TRBV7-6,.,.,CASSPHDNEQYF,TGTGCCAGCAGCCCCCATGACAACGAGCAGTACTTC
TRBJ2-2,TRBV7-7,.,once,CASSPHDGDTGELFF,TGTGCTAGCAGCCCGCACGATGGGGACACCGGGGAGCTGTTTTTT